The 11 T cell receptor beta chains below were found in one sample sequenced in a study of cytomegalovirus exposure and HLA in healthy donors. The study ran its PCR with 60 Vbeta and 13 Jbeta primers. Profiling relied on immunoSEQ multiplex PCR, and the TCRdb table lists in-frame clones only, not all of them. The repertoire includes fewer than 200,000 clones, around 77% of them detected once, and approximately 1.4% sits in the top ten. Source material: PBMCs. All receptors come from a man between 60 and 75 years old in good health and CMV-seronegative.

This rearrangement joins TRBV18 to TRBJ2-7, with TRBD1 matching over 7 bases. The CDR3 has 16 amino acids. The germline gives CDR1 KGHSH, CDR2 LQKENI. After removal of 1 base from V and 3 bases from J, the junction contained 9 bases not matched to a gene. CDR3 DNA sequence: TGTGCCAGCTCACCACAGTCCGGGACAGCAGGCTACGAGCAGTACTTC. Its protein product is CASSPQSGTAGYEQYF.

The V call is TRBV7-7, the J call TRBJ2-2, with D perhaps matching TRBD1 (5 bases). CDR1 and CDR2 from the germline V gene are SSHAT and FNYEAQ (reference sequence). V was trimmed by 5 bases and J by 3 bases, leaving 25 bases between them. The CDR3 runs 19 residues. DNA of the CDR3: TGTGCCAGCAGCCCACGACGGACACAAACCTTGGGTGACACCGGGGAGCTGTTTTTT. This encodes CASSPRRTQTLGDTGELFF. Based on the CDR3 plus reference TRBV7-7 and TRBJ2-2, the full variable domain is GAGVSQSPRYKVTKRGQDVTLRCDPISSHATLYWYQQALGQGPEFLTYFNYEAQPDKSGLPSDRFSAERPEGSISTLTIQRTEQRDSAMYRCASSPRRTQTLGDTGELFFGEGSRLTVL.

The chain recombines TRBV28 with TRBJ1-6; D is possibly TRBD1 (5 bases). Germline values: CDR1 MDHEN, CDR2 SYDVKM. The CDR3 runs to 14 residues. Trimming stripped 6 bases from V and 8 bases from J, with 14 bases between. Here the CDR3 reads CASSPSGVHSPLHF. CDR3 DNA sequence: TGTGCCAGCAGCCCTTCGGGGGTTCATTCACCCCTCCACTTT.

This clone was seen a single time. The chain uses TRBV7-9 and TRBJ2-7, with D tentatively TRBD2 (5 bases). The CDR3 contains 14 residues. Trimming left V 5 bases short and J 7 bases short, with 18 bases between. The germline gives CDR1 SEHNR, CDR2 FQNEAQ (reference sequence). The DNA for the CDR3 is TGTGCCAGCAGCCCCCGACGCGAGGGAAAGGAGCAGTACTTC. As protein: CASSPRREGKEQYF.

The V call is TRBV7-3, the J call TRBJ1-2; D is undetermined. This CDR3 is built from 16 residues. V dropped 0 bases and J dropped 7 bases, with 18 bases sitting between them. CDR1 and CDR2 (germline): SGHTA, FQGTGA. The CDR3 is CASSLTSNAILSGYTF. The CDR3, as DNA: TGTGCCAGCAGCTTAACGTCTAACGCCATTCTATCTGGCTACACCTTC.

Here the CDR3 DNA reads TGTGCCAGCAGCTTAGGGGCGGCTGGGACAGGGGGGGTGGAGCAGTACTTC. This translates into CASSLGAAGTGGVEQYF. The chain links TRBV11-2 to TRBJ2-7, with 11 nucleotides matching TRBD1. The V and J ends lost 1 base and 7 bases, in that order; junction bases with no gene match: 12. Germline assignment: CDR1 SGHAT and CDR2 FQNNGV. CDR3 length: 17 amino acids.

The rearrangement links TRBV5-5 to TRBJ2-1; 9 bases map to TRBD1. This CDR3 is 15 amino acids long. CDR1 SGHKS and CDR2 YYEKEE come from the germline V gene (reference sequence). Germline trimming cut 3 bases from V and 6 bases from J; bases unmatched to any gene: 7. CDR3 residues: CASSSPGQGRNEQFF. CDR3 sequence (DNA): TGTGCCAGCAGCTCCCCGGGACAGGGACGCAATGAGCAGTTCTTC.

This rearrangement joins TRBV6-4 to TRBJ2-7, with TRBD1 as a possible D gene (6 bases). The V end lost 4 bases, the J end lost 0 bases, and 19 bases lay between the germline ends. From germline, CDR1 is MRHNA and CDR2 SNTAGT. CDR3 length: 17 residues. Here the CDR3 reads CASSAPGQCPSSYEQYF. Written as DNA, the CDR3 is TGTGCCAGCAGTGCACCCGGACAGTGTCCCAGCTCCTACGAGCAGTACTTC.

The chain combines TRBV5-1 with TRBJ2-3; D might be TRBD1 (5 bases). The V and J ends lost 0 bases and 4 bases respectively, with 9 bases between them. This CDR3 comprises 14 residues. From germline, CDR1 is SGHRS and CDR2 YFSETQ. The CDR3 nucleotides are TGCGCCAGCAGCTTGGAACAGGCCGCAGATACGCAGTATTTT. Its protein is CASSLEQAADTQYF.

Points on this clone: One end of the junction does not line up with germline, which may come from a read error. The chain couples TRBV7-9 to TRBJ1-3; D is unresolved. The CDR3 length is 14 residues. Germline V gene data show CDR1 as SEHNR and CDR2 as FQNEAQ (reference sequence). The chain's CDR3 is CSSSFVSRGNTIYF. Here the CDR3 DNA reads TGTTCCAGCAGCTTTGTTTCCCGTGGAAACACCATATATTTT.

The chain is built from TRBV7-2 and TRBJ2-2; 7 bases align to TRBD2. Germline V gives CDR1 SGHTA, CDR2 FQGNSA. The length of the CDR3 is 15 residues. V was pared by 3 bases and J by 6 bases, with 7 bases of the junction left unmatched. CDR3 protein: CASSFLRGVSGELFF. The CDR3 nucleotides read TGTGCCAGCAGCTTTCTCCGGGGGGTCTCCGGGGAGCTGTTTTTT.